This entry features one T cell receptor (beta chain) sequence. Its antigen is as yet unknown. Every patient had mismatch repair deficiency by PCR or immunohistochemistry. Germline lookup yields CDR1 SGHVS and CDR2 FNYEAQ. Trimming took off 0 bases at V and 13 bases at J, with 12 bases between the two ends. The CDR3 consists of 12 residues. TCRdb's table, derived via immunoSEQ multiplex PCR, lists solely in-frame clones and lacks some. Among about 120,000 clones listed, around 87% were seen once. The data were obtained in a study of PD-1 blockade in mismatch repair-deficient tumors. Study context: Patients had over ten mismatch repair-deficient cancer types and were previously treated and progressing.

Study conclusions and caveats: After pembrolizumab, tumor-resident clones rose rapidly, then generally contracted before radiologic responses.

Here the sequenced sample was peripheral blood, taken 44 weeks after starting pembrolizumab. The source of this sequence is an adult with mismatch repair-deficient cancer. V usage is TRBV7-6 and J usage is TRBJ2-5; weak D call: TRBD1 (5 bases). The CDR3 bases are TGTGCCAGCAGCTTAGCGCTGGGGCTCGTGTACTTC. Protein product: CASSLALGLVYF.